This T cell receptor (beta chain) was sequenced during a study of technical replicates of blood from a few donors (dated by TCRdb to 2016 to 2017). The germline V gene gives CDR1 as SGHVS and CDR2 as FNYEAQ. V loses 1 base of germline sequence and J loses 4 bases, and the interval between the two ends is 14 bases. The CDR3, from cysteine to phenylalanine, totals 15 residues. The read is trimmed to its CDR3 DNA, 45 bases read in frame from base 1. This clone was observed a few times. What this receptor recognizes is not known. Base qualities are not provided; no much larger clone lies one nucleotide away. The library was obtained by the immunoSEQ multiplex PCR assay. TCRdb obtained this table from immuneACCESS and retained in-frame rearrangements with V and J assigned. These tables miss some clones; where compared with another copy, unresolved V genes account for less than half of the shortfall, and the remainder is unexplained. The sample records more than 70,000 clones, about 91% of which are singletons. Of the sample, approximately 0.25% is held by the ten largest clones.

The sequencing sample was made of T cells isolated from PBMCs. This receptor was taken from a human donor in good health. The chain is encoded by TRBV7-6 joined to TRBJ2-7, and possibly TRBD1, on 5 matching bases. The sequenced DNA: TGTGCCAGCAGCTTAGAGTCGGGCCAGGGTTACGAGCAGTACTTC. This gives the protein CASSLESGQGYEQYF. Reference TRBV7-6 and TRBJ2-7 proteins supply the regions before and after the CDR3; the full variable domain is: GAGVSQSPRYKVTKRGQDVALRCDPISGHVSLYWYRQALGQGPEFLTYFNYEAQQDKSGLPNDRFSAERPEGSISTLTIQRTEQRDSAMYRCASSLESGQGYEQYFGPGTRLTVT.